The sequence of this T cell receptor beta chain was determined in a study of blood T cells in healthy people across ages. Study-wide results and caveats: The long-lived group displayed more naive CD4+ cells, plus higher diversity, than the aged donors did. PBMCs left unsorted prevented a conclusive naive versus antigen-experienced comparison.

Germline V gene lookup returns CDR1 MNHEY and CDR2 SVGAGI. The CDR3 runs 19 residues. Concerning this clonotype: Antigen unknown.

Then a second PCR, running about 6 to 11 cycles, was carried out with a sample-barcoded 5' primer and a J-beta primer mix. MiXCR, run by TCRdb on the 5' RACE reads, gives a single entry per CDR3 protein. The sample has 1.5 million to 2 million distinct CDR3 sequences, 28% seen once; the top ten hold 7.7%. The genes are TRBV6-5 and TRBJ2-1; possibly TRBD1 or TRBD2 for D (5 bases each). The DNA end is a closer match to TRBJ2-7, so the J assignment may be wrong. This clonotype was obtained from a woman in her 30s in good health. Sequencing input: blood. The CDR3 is CASSYSNRDLDGSYNEQYF. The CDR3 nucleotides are TGTGCCAGCAGTTACTCAAACCGGGACCTCGACGGCTCCTACAATGAGCAGTACTTC.